These 31 T cell receptor beta chains share one sample of origin, sequenced in a study of identifying expanded T cells in peripheral blood. Libraries were prepared by immunoSEQ multiplex PCR; TCRdb keeps only in-frame clonotypes and omits some of them. The top ten clones hold just over 4.5% of a sample with just under 65,000 clones, around 87% of them seen once. Sequenced sample: blood. These receptors all come from a person aged 18 to 75 in good health.

The genes are TRBV6-1 and TRBJ1-1; a possible D gene is TRBD1 (5 bases). Germline CDR1 reads MNHNS; CDR2 reads SASEGT. V was trimmed by 4 bases and J by 11 bases, leaving 17 bases between them. This CDR3 comprises 13 residues. CDR3 loop: CASSAVQGRRAFF. CDR3 in DNA: TGTGCCAGCAGTGCGGTTCAGGGCCGGCGGGCTTTCTTT.

The chain uses TRBV19 and TRBJ2-7, with a weak D call TRBD1 (6 bases). CDR3 length: 13 amino acids. V was shortened by 6 bases and J by 3 bases, with 12 bases between the two germline ends. CDR1 is LNHDA, CDR2 SQIVND, per germline (reference sequence). CDR3 in amino acids: CASSSRGDYEQYF. Here the CDR3 DNA reads TGTGCCAGTAGCAGCAGGGGCGACTACGAGCAGTACTTC.

The chain couples TRBV4-3 to TRBJ2-5; TRBD2 matches at 8 bases. The germline CDR1 and CDR2 sequences are LGHNA and YSLEER. CDR3 length: 16 amino acids. With 0 bases clipped from V and 0 bases from J, the junction kept 3 bases outside the gene matches. CDR3 in DNA: TGCGCCAGCAGCCAAGATCTACTAGCGGACCAAGAGACCCAGTACTTC. Translated: CASSQDLLADQETQYF.

The chain uses TRBV10-2 and TRBJ1-1; a weak D match, TRBD1 (6 bases). CDR1 is WSHSY and CDR2 is SAAADI in the germline V gene. Trimming cost V 8 bases and J 1 base, with 11 bases left between them. The CDR3 totals 13 residues. The DNA for the CDR3 is TGCGCCAGCCGGGACACCTCGAACACTGAAGCTTTCTTT. Translated, it gives CASRDTSNTEAFF.

The chain is built from TRBV30 and TRBJ2-4; TRBD1 matches at 8 bases. The germline gives CDR1 GTSNPN, CDR2 SVGIG (reference sequence). Trimming removed 5 bases from V and 1 base from J; junction bases left unmatched: 10. The CDR3 length is 16 residues. The CDR3 region has the DNA TGTGCCTGGCAAGGACAGGGTCTTGAGGCCAAAAACATTCAGTACTTC. Its protein product is CAWQGQGLEAKNIQYF.

The rearrangement joins TRBV4-2 to TRBJ2-5; TRBD2 aligns across 7 bases. From germline, CDR1 is LGHNA and CDR2 YNFKEQ. The V and J ends lost 4 bases and 5 bases, in that order; junction bases with no gene match: 4. This CDR3 region has 13 residues. The CDR3 DNA sequence: TGTGCCAGCAGCCCTCGGGGGGACGAGACCCAGTACTTC. Residues: CASSPRGDETQYF.

The chain is built from TRBV5-6 and TRBJ1-5; D unclear. The CDR3 runs to 14 residues. The germline V gene encodes CDR1 SGHDT and CDR2 YYEEEE. Trimming cost V 6 bases and J 0 bases, with 10 bases left between them. The CDR3 nucleotides read TGTGCCAGCAACTCAGGAGGTAGCAATCAGCCCCAGCATTTT. It codes for CASNSGGSNQPQHF.

The chain combines TRBV25-1 with TRBJ2-3; D is possibly TRBD1 or TRBD2 (6 bases each). With 2 bases removed from V and 2 bases from J, the gap between germline ends came to 11 bases. CDR1 MGHDK and CDR2 SYGVNS come from the germline V gene. This CDR3 is built from 15 residues. CDR3 sequence (DNA): TGTGCCAGCAGTGAAATAAGGGGGGACACAGATACGCAGTATTTT. The encoded protein is CASSEIRGDTDTQYF.

The chain joins TRBV29-1 to TRBJ1-4, with TRBD1 as a possible D gene (5 bases). CDR3 length: 15 amino acids. Germline V gene sequence: CDR1 SQVTM, CDR2 ANQGSEA. Trimming took 3 bases from V and 7 from J, leaving 18 bases between them. The DNA for the CDR3 is TGCAGCGTTGAGGGAGTGGGGCTTCGGAGTGAAAAACTGTTTTTT. Translating gives CSVEGVGLRSEKLFF.

The chain combines TRBV4-1 with TRBJ2-2; tentative D call: TRBD1 (6 bases). Deletions cut 3 bases from V and 7 bases from J, with 15 bases between. The CDR3 extends over 15 amino acids. In germline, CDR1 is MGHRA, CDR2 YSYEKL. CDR3 sequence reads: CASSQADRSVGELFF. The DNA of the CDR3 is TGCGCCAGCAGCCAGGCTGACAGGAGCGTCGGGGAGCTGTTTTTT.

The gene calls are TRBV7-8 and TRBJ2-7; D gene uncertain. This CDR3 contains 13 residues. Trimming stripped 1 base from V and 7 bases from J, with 11 bases between. The germline gives CDR1 SGHVS, CDR2 FQNEAQ. This chain's CDR3 is CASSLDVALEQYF. Written as DNA, the CDR3 is TGTGCCAGCAGCTTAGACGTTGCACTTGAGCAGTACTTC.

The chain has TRBV28 and TRBJ1-4; 9 nucleotides match TRBD1. The CDR3 runs to 15 residues. Per the germline V gene, CDR1 is MDHEN and CDR2 is SYDVKM. The ends lost 5 bases at V and 7 bases at J; junction bases unmatched: 8. The CDR3 protein is CASSAQDRGGEKLFF. The CDR3 nucleotides read TGTGCCAGCAGTGCCCAGGACAGGGGCGGTGAAAAACTGTTTTTT.

The chain carries TRBV30 and TRBJ2-4; TRBD2 is a possible D gene (7 bases). Looked up from germline, CDR1 is GTSNPN and CDR2 is SVGIG (reference sequence). Trimming removed 0 bases at V and 9 bases at J, with 12 bases between. This CDR3 is built from 13 residues. Here the CDR3 DNA reads TGTGCCTGGAGTGTAAGGGGAGGGGGCATTCAGTACTTC. Translation gives CAWSVRGGGIQYF. Based on the CDR3 plus reference TRBV30 and TRBJ2-4, the full variable domain is SQTIHQWPATLVQPVGSPLSLECTVEGTSNPNLYWYRQAAGRGLQLLFYSVGIGQISSEVPQNLSASRPQDRQFILSSKKLLLSDSGFYLCAWSVRGGGIQYFGAGTRLSVL.

The chain combines TRBV28 with TRBJ1-2, with 11 nucleotides matching TRBD1. With 2 bases clipped from V and 8 bases from J, the junction kept 16 bases outside the gene matches. The CDR3 runs 18 residues. Germline loops: CDR1 MDHEN, CDR2 SYDVKM. CDR3 protein: CASSLLEDRGLYRGGYTF. CDR3 sequence (DNA): TGTGCCAGCAGTTTACTAGAGGACAGGGGGCTGTATCGGGGAGGCTACACCTTC.

This clone has a handful of counts. The chain combines TRBV28 with TRBJ2-3; unclear D gene. This CDR3 has 11 residues. Per germline, CDR1 MDHEN and CDR2 SYDVKM. Trimming removed 7 bases from V and 5 bases from J, with 7 bases in between. The CDR3 DNA sequence: TGTGCCAGCACCGGGCGAGATACGCAGTATTTT. This gives the protein CASTGRDTQYF. Filled out from reference TRBV28 and TRBJ2-3, the complete variable domain reads DVKVTQSSRYLVKRTGEKVFLECVQDMDHENMFWYRQDPGLGLRLIYFSYDVKMKEKGDIPEGYSVSREKKERFSLILESASTNQTSMYLCASTGRDTQYFGPGTRLTVL.

In its sample, this clone was seen once. V gene TRBV2 combines with J gene TRBJ2-1; 7 nucleotides line up with TRBD2. The CDR3 covers 13 residues. V lost 7 bases and J lost 3; bases outside the gene matches: 3. The V gene's germline CDR1 is SNHLY and CDR2 FYNNEI. CDR3: CASNSGFYNEQFF. Here the CDR3 DNA reads TGTGCCAGCAATAGCGGGTTCTACAATGAGCAGTTCTTC.

This chain uses TRBV19 with TRBJ2-7; D gene unclear. There are 12 residues in the CDR3. V was cut by 6 bases and J by 3 bases, with 9 bases left in between. In germline, CDR1 is LNHDA, CDR2 SQIVND (reference sequence). The CDR3 nucleotides are TGTGCCAGTAGAAGCCCGAACTACGAGCAGTACTTC. Translation: CASRSPNYEQYF.

This chain joins TRBV6-1 and TRBJ2-7, with D possibly TRBD2 on 6 matching bases. V lost 7 bases and J 0 bases, leaving 16 bases between the germline ends. There are 15 residues in the CDR3. From germline, CDR1 is MNHNS and CDR2 SASEGT. CDR3 protein: CASISALGSSYEQYF. CDR3 DNA sequence: TGTGCCAGCATTTCAGCCCTCGGGAGCTCCTACGAGCAGTACTTC.

The chain joins TRBV5-4 to TRBJ2-7; 7 bases map to TRBD1. The V and J ends lost 4 bases and 4 bases, in that order; junction bases with no gene match: 5. CDR1 is SGHNT, CDR2 YYREEE, per germline (reference sequence). The CDR3 contains 13 residues. This CDR3 is CASSPQTGYEQYF. The CDR3 DNA reads as TGTGCCAGCAGCCCTCAGACAGGGTACGAGCAGTACTTC.

The chain combines TRBV11-2 with TRBJ2-7, with TRBD2 identical over 13 bases. V lost 3 bases to trimming and J lost 0 bases; unmatched junction nucleotides: 8. This CDR3 comprises 18 residues. The germline V gene has CDR1 SGHAT and CDR2 FQNNGV. CDR3 nucleotide sequence: TGTGCCAGCAGCTTCCTTTTTGGGACTAGCGGGAACTCCTACGAGCAGTACTTC. Protein: CASSFLFGTSGNSYEQYF.

The chain is built from TRBV30 and TRBJ2-1; 8 bases line up with TRBD1. Germline V lookup: CDR1 GTSNPN, CDR2 SVGIG (reference sequence). Trimming at V came to 4 bases and at J to 6 bases, leaving 5 bases not matched to a gene. This CDR3 is 13 amino acids long. CDR3 in DNA: TGTGCCTGGACAGGGGGCGCGGGCAATGAGCAGTTCTTC. This translates into CAWTGGAGNEQFF.

This rearrangement joins TRBV9 to TRBJ2-5; a weak D match, TRBD2 (5 bases). The CDR3 contains 14 residues. Germline V lookup: CDR1 SGDLS, CDR2 YYNGEE. The V and J ends lost 2 bases and 5 bases respectively, with 13 bases between them. The CDR3 DNA reads TGTGCCAGCAGCGTTAGCGCAGGTCGGGAGACCCAGTACTTC. Translating gives CASSVSAGRETQYF.

V and J are TRBV5-4 and TRBJ2-3; TRBD1 is a possible D gene (6 bases). The CDR3 contains 16 residues. Germline V CDR1 and CDR2: SGHNT, YYREEE (reference sequence). V shed 4 bases and J shed 11 bases, with 26 bases lying between them. Here the CDR3 DNA reads TGTGCCAGCAGCACCAAACAGGGCGAGTTGGGCATAGGGCAGTATTTT. Protein product: CASSTKQGELGIGQYF. Based on the CDR3 plus reference TRBV5-4 and TRBJ2-3, the full variable domain is ETGVTQSPTHLIKTRGQQVTLRCSSQSGHNTVSWYQQALGQGPQFIFQYYREEENGRGNFPPRFSGLQFPNYSSELNVNALELDDSALYLCASSTKQGELGIGQYFGPGTRLTVL.

A note on this clone: The junction departs from the called germline gene at one end, perhaps through a read error. The same CDR3 also results from other DNA sequences found in this sample. This sequence joins TRBV5-1 and TRBJ1-5; 9 positions agree with TRBD1. Germline V gene data show CDR1 as SGHRS and CDR2 as YFSETQ. CDR3 length: 14 residues. The CDR3 DNA follows: TGCGCCAGCAGCTTGACAGGGGGCAACCAGCCCCAGCATTTT. Its translation is CASSLTGGNQPQHF.

This clone occurred once. The chain carries TRBV16 and TRBJ2-5; D uncertain. V lost 1 base and J 4 bases, leaving 7 bases between the germline ends. This CDR3 is built from 13 residues. Germline CDR1 is KGHSY and CDR2 is FQNENV. The CDR3 region is CASSQFGAETQYF. CDR3 nucleotides: TGTGCCAGCAGCCAATTCGGAGCAGAGACCCAGTACTTC.

This sequence joins TRBV9 and TRBJ1-1; TRBD1 is a possible D gene (6 bases). This CDR3 is 14 amino acids long. Trimming pared 8 bases from V and 4 bases from J, leaving 18 bases between. Germline loops: CDR1 SGDLS, CDR2 YYNGEE. CDR3 residues: CASQTGGAGTEAFF. Written as DNA, the CDR3 is TGTGCCAGTCAGACCGGGGGCGCAGGCACTGAAGCTTTCTTT.

This clone was observed once. CDR3 sequence (DNA): TGTGCCAGCACCGAGGGGTCGACAGGGGCTCGCACAGATACGCAGTATTTT. It yields the protein CASTEGSTGARTDTQYF. The V gene is TRBV7-9, the J gene TRBJ2-3; 8 nucleotides agree with TRBD1. Germline assignment: CDR1 SEHNR and CDR2 FQNEAQ (reference sequence). Losses at the gene ends were 7 bases for V and 1 base for J; bases not matched to a gene: 13. CDR3 length equals 17 residues.

Worth noting for this clone: Other nucleotide sequences from this sample produce the same CDR3. The chain carries TRBV15 and TRBJ2-5, with D perhaps being TRBD1 or TRBD2 (6 bases each). This CDR3 spans 14 amino acids. Germline V gene lookup returns CDR1 LNHNV and CDR2 YYDKDF (reference sequence). Trimming took off 5 bases at V and 5 bases at J, with 15 bases between the two ends. The CDR3 loop is CATSRDPGGETQYF. For the CDR3, the DNA is TGTGCCACCAGCCGTGACCCCGGGGGCGAGACCCAGTACTTC. The entire variable domain, with the rest obtained from reference TRBV15 and TRBJ2-5, is as follows: DAMVIQNPRYQVTQFGKPVTLSCSQTLNHNVMYWYQQKSSQAPKLLFHYYDKDFNNEADTPDNFQSRRPNTSFCFLDIRSPGLGDTAMYLCATSRDPGGETQYFGPGTRLLVL.

The chain has TRBV13 and TRBJ2-1; 8 bases line up with TRBD2. CDR3 length: 15 residues. With 5 bases clipped from V and 7 bases from J, the junction kept 10 bases outside the gene matches. Germline V gene lookup returns CDR1 PRHDT and CDR2 FYEKMQ (reference sequence). CDR3 residues: CASSPRKLAGNEQFF. The CDR3 coding sequence is TGTGCCAGCAGCCCTAGAAAGTTAGCGGGGAATGAGCAGTTCTTC.

The chain couples TRBV15 to TRBJ2-2; D remains ambiguous. Germline values: CDR1 LNHNV, CDR2 YYDKDF (reference sequence). The germline V and J ends were trimmed by 3 bases and 5 bases, with 4 bases remaining between them. The length of the CDR3 is 12 residues. The DNA for the CDR3 is TGTGCCACCAGCAGTGGAACCGGGGAGCTGTTTTTT. As protein: CATSSGTGELFF.

The rearrangement links TRBV10-1 to TRBJ2-1; 10 nucleotides align to TRBD1. Germline V CDR1 and CDR2: WNHNN, SYGVQD (reference sequence). This CDR3 has 20 residues. Trimming at V came to 3 bases and at J to 7 bases, leaving 21 bases not matched to a gene. CDR3 sequence (DNA): TGCGCCAGCAGTGATTTAACCGGGACAGGGGACGATGCCTCTCTTAATGAGCAGTTCTTC. Its protein product is CASSDLTGTGDDASLNEQFF.